These 21 T cell receptor beta chains were sequenced from one sample in a study of blood T cell repertoires in COVID-19. Clones were read by immunoSEQ multiplex PCR, and TCRdb kept only the in-frame ones, dropping some. The table lists 250,000 to 350,000 clones, roughly 86% of them singletons, with about 2.2% in the top ten. Sequencing input: peripheral blood. The receptors stem from a woman aged 25 to 39 who had recovered from COVID-19.

This chain uses TRBV21-1 with TRBJ2-2; TRBD1 was called by the table and not checked on the DNA. TRBV21-1 is shown as a pseudogene. The CDR3 is 14 residues long. CDR3 DNA sequence: TGTGCCAGCTCAGGGGGCACCTCCACCGGGGAGCTGTTTTTT. Its translation is CASSGGTSTGELFF.

This chain uses TRBV10-2 with TRBJ2-6; D perhaps matches TRBD1 (6 bases). The germline V and J ends were trimmed by 4 bases and 4 bases, with 11 bases remaining between them. Germline V gives CDR1 WSHSY, CDR2 SAAADI. The CDR3 length is 15 residues. For the CDR3, the DNA is TGCGCCAGCAGTGGAGACAGGAACGGGGCCAACGTCCTGACTTTC. Translating it yields CASSGDRNGANVLTF.

The chain employs TRBV10-3 and TRBJ2-5, with TRBD2 matching over 8 bases. This CDR3 has 17 amino acids. Looked up from germline, CDR1 is ENHRY and CDR2 is SYGVKD. V lost 0 bases to trimming and J lost 4 bases; unmatched junction nucleotides: 10. CDR3 nucleotides: TGTGCCATCAGTGAGTCTGCGGGAGGAGGTTTTTTAGAGACCCAGTACTTC. It yields the protein CAISESAGGGFLETQYF.

The chain uses TRBV6-6 and TRBJ2-7; 10 bases are a match to TRBD1. Germline V gives CDR1 MNHNY, CDR2 SVGAGI (reference sequence). The CDR3 sequence is 16 residues long. J was trimmed by 0 bases and V by 2 bases; bases with no gene match: 4. CDR3 in amino acids: CASSYGGQGNSYEQYF. The CDR3 bases are TGTGCCAGCAGTTACGGGGGACAGGGGAACTCCTACGAGCAGTACTTC.

This clone has just one count. The V gene is TRBV12-3 or TRBV12-4, the J gene TRBJ2-2, with unresolved D. Deletions cut 2 bases from V and 7 bases from J, with 5 bases between. This CDR3 spans 12 amino acids. Here the CDR3 reads CASSLIIGELFF. DNA for the CDR3: TGTGCCAGCAGTTTAATTATCGGGGAGCTGTTTTTT.

The chain combines TRBV18 with TRBJ1-1, with 11 bases identical to TRBD1. This CDR3 comprises 16 residues. Trimming took 3 bases from V and 2 from J; bases not matched to a gene: 5. Germline V CDR1 and CDR2: KGHSH, LQKENI. In DNA form, the CDR3 reads TGTGCCAGCTCACCCGCCGGGACAGGGGGAAACACTGAAGCTTTCTTT. Its translation: CASSPAGTGGNTEAFF. Full variable domain (remainder filled in from reference TRBV18 and TRBJ1-1): NAGVMQNPRHLVRRRGQEARLRCSPMKGHSHVYWYRQLPEEGLKFMVYLQKENIIDESGMPKERFSAEFPKEGPSILRIQQVVRGDSAAYFCASSPAGTGGNTEAFFGQGTRLTVV.

The chain couples TRBV30 to TRBJ1-5, with 7 bases identical to TRBD1. V gave up 4 bases and J gave up 7 bases; unmatched junction bases: 7. The CDR3 sequence is 13 residues long. From germline, CDR1 is GTSNPN and CDR2 SVGIG (reference sequence). The chain's CDR3 is CAWTDRVDQPQHF. The CDR3 DNA follows: TGTGCCTGGACCGACAGGGTGGACCAGCCCCAGCATTTT.

The sample holds a few counts of this clone. This CDR3 is CASRVGQQVSEAFF. The CDR3 nucleotides read TGTGCCAGCAGAGTAGGACAGCAAGTAAGTGAAGCTTTCTTT. The chain is built from TRBV28 and TRBJ1-1; perhaps TRBD1 as D (6 bases). The germline gives CDR1 MDHEN, CDR2 SYDVKM. Between the trimmed V and J ends, which lost 6 bases and 7 bases, there was a span of 18 bases. This CDR3 has 14 residues. Filled out from reference TRBV28 and TRBJ1-1, the complete variable domain reads DVKVTQSSRYLVKRTGEKVFLECVQDMDHENMFWYRQDPGLGLRLIYFSYDVKMKEKGDIPEGYSVSREKKERFSLILESASTNQTSMYLCASRVGQQVSEAFFGQGTRLTVV.

The rearrangement joins TRBV6-5 to TRBJ1-1; no clear D. Germline-derived CDR1 and CDR2 are MNHEY and SVGAGI. V gave up 7 bases and J gave up 6 bases, with 18 bases separating them. CDR3 length: 14 amino acids. The CDR3 coding sequence is TGTGCCAGCAAAATTGGGCAGGCGACGGCTGAAGCTTTCTTT. Its protein product is CASKIGQATAEAFF.

The genes are TRBV5-4 and TRBJ1-2; perhaps TRBD1 as D (5 bases). Germline values: CDR1 SGHNT, CDR2 YYREEE (reference sequence). The CDR3 extends over 15 amino acids. Trimming took 1 base from V and 4 from J, leaving 14 bases between them. The CDR3 reads CASSLQAGLGYGYTF. The CDR3 DNA sequence: TGTGCCAGCAGCTTGCAGGCAGGGCTCGGCTATGGCTACACCTTC.

The rearrangement joins TRBV5-1 to TRBJ2-7, with 7 bases fitting TRBD1. The germline V gene encodes CDR1 SGHRS and CDR2 YFSETQ. V lost 0 bases to trimming and J lost 1 base; unmatched junction nucleotides: 7. The CDR3 totals 16 residues. The CDR3, as DNA: TGCGCCAGCAGCTTGGCGATGACAGGGTATTCCTACGAGCAGTACTTC. Protein: CASSLAMTGYSYEQYF. Filled out from reference TRBV5-1 and TRBJ2-7, the complete variable domain reads KAGVTQTPRYLIKTRGQQVTLSCSPISGHRSVSWYQQTPGQGLQFLFEYFSETQRNKGNFPGRFSGRQFSNSRSEMNVSTLELGDSALYLCASSLAMTGYSYEQYFGPGTRLTVT.

The gene calls are TRBV5-4 and TRBJ2-7; tentative D call: TRBD2 (6 bases). V dropped 0 bases and J dropped 0 bases, with 10 bases sitting between them. The CDR3 has 15 residues. Germline V gene sequence: CDR1 SGHNT, CDR2 YYREEE (reference sequence). Here the CDR3 reads CASSLGRGVSYEQYF. For the CDR3, the DNA is TGTGCCAGCAGCTTGGGGAGGGGTGTCTCCTACGAGCAGTACTTC.

DNA for the CDR3: TGCGCCAGCAGCTTGGGTACTCAGGGGGGCGAGCAGTACTTC. Protein: CASSLGTQGGEQYF. This chain links TRBV5-1 with TRBJ2-7; maybe TRBD1 (7 bases). Deletions cut 0 bases from V and 6 bases from J, with 13 bases between. This CDR3 contains 14 residues. The germline CDR1 and CDR2 sequences are SGHRS and YFSETQ.

The chain couples TRBV3-1 (or the pseudogene TRBV3-2) to TRBJ2-3, with TRBD1 matching over 8 bases. J was trimmed by 3 bases and V by 5 bases; bases with no gene match: 13. This CDR3 has 17 amino acids. From germline, CDR1 is LGHDT and CDR2 YNNKEL (reference sequence). The CDR3 DNA follows: TGTGCCAGCAGCAAAGCCGGGGCAGGGGGCCGGACAGATACGCAGTATTTT. Translation gives CASSKAGAGGRTDTQYF.

The gene calls are TRBV5-8 and TRBJ2-6; 8 positions match TRBD2. CDR1 SGHTS and CDR2 YDEGEE come from the germline V gene. This CDR3 comprises 15 residues. Trimming at V came to 4 bases and at J to 2 bases, leaving 2 bases not matched to a gene. The CDR3: CASSPGGAGANVLTF. The CDR3 coding sequence is TGTGCCAGCAGCCCGGGAGGGGCTGGGGCCAACGTCCTGACTTTC.

This clone was detected once. The CDR3 bases are TGTGCCAGCAGTCCTAGTGGCTACGAGCAGTACTTC. Protein: CASSPSGYEQYF. The chain has TRBV9 and TRBJ2-7; no reliable D call. The CDR3 has 12 residues. V was cut by 5 bases and J by 3 bases, with 9 bases left in between. In germline, CDR1 is SGDLS, CDR2 YYNGEE.

This rearrangement joins TRBV3-1 (or the pseudogene TRBV3-2) to TRBJ1-5, with D perhaps TRBD1 (5 bases). The germline gives CDR1 LGHDT, CDR2 YNNKEL (reference sequence). The ends were cut back, 1 base at V and 0 bases at J, with 19 bases in the middle. This CDR3 spans 19 amino acids. DNA of the CDR3: TGTGCCAGCAGCCAAGCCGGGACTGAGGGGTCGTATAGCAATCAGCCCCAGCATTTT. This codes for CASSQAGTEGSYSNQPQHF.

The gene calls are TRBV20-1 and TRBJ2-7; TRBD2 is a possible D gene (6 bases). Per germline, CDR1 DFQATT and CDR2 SNEGSKA (reference sequence). V was trimmed by 3 bases and J by 0 bases, leaving 18 bases between them. This CDR3 has 16 residues. Here the CDR3 reads CSASSKEGPISYEQYF. The DNA for the CDR3 is TGCAGTGCTAGTAGTAAGGAGGGCCCAATCTCCTACGAGCAGTACTTC.

The chain couples TRBV30 to TRBJ2-7; 8 nucleotides align to TRBD1. The CDR3 loop spans 15 amino acids. CDR1 and CDR2 (germline): GTSNPN, SVGIG (reference sequence). The trim removed 2 bases at V and 6 bases at J, leaving 12 bases unmatched. The CDR3 bases are TGTGCCTGGAGTCGACGGGACAGGAGAACGGCCGAGCAGTACTTC. Its protein is CAWSRRDRRTAEQYF.

The V call is TRBV28, the J call TRBJ1-5, with D perhaps matching TRBD1 (5 bases). V was shortened by 8 bases and J by 3 bases, with 11 bases between the two germline ends. CDR3 length: 13 residues. Germline V gene lookup returns CDR1 MDHEN and CDR2 SYDVKM. The CDR3 DNA follows: TGTGCCAGCGGGGGGAGATCCAATCAGCCCCAGCATTTT. Its translation is CASGGRSNQPQHF.

The chain uses TRBV12-3 or TRBV12-4 and TRBJ1-1; a possible D gene is TRBD1 (5 bases). The V end lost 7 bases, the J end lost 3 bases, and 12 bases lay between the germline ends. The CDR3 is 13 residues long. The CDR3 sequence: CASTLKGDTEAFF. In DNA form, the CDR3 reads TGTGCCAGCACCCTGAAAGGGGACACTGAAGCTTTCTTT.